This TCR beta chain was identified during a study of cytomegalovirus exposure and HLA in healthy donors. The primer mix had 60 Vbeta and 13 Jbeta primers. Repertoires were generated with immunoSEQ multiplex PCR, while TCRdb's copy carries only in-frame clones and drops some. The data show 63,000 or so clones, approximately 81% seen once. Study conclusions and caveats: In a later analysis, TCR beta V- and J-gene trimming was associated with a missense DCLRE1C variant. Most TCR sequences were seen very rarely across donors, but some public TCRs occurred in many. Earlier findings revealed that most TCR beta V segments proved productive either about 87% or about 30% of the time.

As to this clone: Its specificity is unknown.

Trimming shortened V by 6 bases and J by 2 bases, and 13 bases separated the two germline ends. Germline values: CDR1 MNHNY, CDR2 SVGAGI (reference sequence). The CDR3 covers 14 residues. Material: PBMCs. This sequence originates from a woman aged 25 to 45 in good health and CMV-seropositive. The rearrangement uses TRBV6-6 and TRBJ2-5, with D perhaps TRBD2 (5 bases). Written as DNA, the CDR3 is TGTGCCAGCAGGGGGAGCTGGCAACAAGAGACCCAGTACTTC. This encodes CASRGSWQQETQYF.